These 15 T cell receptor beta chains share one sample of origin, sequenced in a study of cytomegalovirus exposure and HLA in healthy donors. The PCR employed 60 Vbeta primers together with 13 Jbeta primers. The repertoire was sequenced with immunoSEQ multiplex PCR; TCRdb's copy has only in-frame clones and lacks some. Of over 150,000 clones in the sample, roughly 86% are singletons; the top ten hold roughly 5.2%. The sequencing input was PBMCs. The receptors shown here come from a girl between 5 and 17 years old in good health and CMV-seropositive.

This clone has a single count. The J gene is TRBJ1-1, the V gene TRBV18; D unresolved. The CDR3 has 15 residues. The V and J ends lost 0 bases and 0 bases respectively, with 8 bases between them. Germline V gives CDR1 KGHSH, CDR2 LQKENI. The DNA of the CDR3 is TGTGCCAGCTCACCACCCCAGATGATGAACACTGAAGCTTTCTTT. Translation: CASSPPQMMNTEAFF.

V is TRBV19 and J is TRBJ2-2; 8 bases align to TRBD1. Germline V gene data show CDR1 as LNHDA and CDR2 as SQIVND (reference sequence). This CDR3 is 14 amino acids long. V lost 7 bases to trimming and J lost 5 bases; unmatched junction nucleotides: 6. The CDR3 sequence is CASNDRGETGELFF. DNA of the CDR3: TGTGCCAGTAACGACAGGGGCGAAACCGGGGAGCTGTTTTTT.

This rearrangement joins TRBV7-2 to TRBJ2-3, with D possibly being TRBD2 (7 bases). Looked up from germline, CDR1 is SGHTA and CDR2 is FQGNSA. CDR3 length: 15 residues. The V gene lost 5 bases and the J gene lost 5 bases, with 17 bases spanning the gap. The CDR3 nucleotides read TGTGCCAGCAGCCGTTCGGGGGGCTCTGGAGATACGCAGTATTTT. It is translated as CASSRSGGSGDTQYF.

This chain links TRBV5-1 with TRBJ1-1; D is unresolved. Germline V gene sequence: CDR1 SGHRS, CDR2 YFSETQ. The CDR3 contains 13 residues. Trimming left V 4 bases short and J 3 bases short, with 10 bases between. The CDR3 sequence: CASSQTPDTEAFF. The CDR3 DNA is TGCGCCAGCAGCCAGACACCGGACACTGAAGCTTTCTTT. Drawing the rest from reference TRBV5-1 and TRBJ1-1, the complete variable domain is KAGVTQTPRYLIKTRGQQVTLSCSPISGHRSVSWYQQTPGQGLQFLFEYFSETQRNKGNFPGRFSGRQFSNSRSEMNVSTLELGDSALYLCASSQTPDTEAFFGQGTRLTVV.

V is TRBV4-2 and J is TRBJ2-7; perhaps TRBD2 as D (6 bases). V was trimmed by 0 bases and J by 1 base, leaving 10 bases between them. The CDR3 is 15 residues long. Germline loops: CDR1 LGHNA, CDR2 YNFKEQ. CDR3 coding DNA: TGTGCCAGCAGCCAAGAGGGTAGCGGATCCTACGAGCAGTACTTC. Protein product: CASSQEGSGSYEQYF.

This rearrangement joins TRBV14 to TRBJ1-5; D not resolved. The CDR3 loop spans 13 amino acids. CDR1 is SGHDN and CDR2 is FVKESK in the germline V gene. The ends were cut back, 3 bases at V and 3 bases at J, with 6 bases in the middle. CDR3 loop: CASSQAHNQPQHF. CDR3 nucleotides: TGTGCCAGCAGCCAGGCACACAATCAGCCCCAGCATTTT.

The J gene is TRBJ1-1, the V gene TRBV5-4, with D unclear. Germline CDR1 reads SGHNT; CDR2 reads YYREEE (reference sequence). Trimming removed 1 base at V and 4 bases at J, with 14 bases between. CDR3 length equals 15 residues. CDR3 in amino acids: CASSLSTAAATEAFF. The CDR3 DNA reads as TGTGCCAGCAGCTTGTCTACGGCGGCTGCCACTGAAGCTTTCTTT.

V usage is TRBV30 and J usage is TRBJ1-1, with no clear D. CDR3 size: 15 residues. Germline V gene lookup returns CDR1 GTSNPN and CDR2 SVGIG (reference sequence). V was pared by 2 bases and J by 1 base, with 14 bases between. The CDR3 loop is CAWSFRSWRNTEAFF. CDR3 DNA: TGTGCCTGGAGTTTCCGGTCTTGGAGGAACACTGAAGCTTTCTTT.

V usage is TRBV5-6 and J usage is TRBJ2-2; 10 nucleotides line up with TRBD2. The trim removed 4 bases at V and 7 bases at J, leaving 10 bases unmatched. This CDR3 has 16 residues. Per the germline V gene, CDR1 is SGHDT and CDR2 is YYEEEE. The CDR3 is CASSVSGGPAGGELFF. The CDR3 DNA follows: TGTGCCAGCAGCGTTAGCGGGGGGCCGGCCGGCGGGGAGCTGTTTTTT.

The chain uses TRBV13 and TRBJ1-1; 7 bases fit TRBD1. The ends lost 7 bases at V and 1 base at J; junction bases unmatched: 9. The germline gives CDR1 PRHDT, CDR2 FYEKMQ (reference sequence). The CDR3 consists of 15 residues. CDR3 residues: CASIQGSGGNTEAFF. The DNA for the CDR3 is TGTGCCAGCATACAAGGGTCAGGGGGGAACACTGAAGCTTTCTTT.

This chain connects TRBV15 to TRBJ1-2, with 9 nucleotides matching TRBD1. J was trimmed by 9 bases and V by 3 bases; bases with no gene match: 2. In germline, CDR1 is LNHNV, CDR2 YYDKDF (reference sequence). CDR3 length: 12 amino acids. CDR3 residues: CATSSTGGSYTF. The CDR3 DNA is TGTGCCACCAGCAGCACAGGGGGCAGCTACACCTTC.

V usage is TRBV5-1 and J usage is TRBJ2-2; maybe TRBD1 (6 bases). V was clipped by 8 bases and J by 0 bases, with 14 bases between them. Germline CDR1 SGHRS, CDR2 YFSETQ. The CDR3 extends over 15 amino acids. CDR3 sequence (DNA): TGCGCCAGTCGATCCGGGACACCGAACACCGGGGAGCTGTTTTTT. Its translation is CASRSGTPNTGELFF.

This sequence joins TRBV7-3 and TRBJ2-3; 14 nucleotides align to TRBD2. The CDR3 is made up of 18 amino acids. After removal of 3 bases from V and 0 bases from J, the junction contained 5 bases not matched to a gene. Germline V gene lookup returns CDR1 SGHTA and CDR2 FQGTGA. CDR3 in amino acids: CASSLRGTSGGSTDTQYF. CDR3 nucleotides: TGTGCCAGCAGCTTGCGTGGGACTAGCGGGGGCAGCACAGATACGCAGTATTTT.

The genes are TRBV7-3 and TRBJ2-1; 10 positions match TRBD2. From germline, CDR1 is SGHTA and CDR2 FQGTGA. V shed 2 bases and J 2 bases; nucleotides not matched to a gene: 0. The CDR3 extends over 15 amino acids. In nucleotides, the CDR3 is TGTGCCAGCAGCTTACTAGCGGGGGCCTACAATGAGCAGTTCTTC. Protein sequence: CASSLLAGAYNEQFF. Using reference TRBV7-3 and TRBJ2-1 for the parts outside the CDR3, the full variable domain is GAGVSQTPSNKVTEKGKYVELRCDPISGHTALYWYRQSLGQGPEFLIYFQGTGAADDSGLPNDRFFAVRPEGSVSTLKIQRTERGDSAVYLCASSLLAGAYNEQFFGPGTRLTVL.

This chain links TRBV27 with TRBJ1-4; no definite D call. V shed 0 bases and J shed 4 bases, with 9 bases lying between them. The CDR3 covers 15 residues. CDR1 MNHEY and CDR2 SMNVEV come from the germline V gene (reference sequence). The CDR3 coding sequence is TGTGCCAGCAGTTTATCGAGGCGGCTTAATGAAAAACTGTTTTTT. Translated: CASSLSRRLNEKLFF.